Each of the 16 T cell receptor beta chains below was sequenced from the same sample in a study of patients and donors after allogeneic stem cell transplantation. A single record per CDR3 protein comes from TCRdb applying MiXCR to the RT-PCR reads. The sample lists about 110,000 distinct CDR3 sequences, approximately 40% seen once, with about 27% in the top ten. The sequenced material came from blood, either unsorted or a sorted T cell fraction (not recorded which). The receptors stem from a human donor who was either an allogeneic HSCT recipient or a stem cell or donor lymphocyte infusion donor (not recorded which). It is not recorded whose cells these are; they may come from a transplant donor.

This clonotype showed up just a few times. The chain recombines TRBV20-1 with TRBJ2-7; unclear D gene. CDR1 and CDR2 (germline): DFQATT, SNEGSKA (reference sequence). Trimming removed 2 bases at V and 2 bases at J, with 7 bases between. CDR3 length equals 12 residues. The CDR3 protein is CSARYRAYEQYF. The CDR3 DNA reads TGCAGTGCTAGATACAGAGCCTACGAGCAGTACTTC.

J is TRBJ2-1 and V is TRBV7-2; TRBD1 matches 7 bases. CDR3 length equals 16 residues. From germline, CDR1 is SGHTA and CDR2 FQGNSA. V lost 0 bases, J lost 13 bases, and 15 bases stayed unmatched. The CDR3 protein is CASSLAPSRTGGKQFF. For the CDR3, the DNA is TGTGCCAGCAGCTTAGCCCCATCGAGGACAGGCGGCAAACAGTTCTTC.

Written as DNA, the CDR3 is TGTGCCAGCAGCCAAGAACCCCTAGCGGGAGTATTCCATGAGCAGTTCTTC. This codes for CASSQEPLAGVFHEQFF. The gene calls are TRBV4-2 and TRBJ2-1; 10 bases match TRBD2. The V gene end was trimmed by 0 bases and the J gene end by 8 bases; junction bases not matched to a gene: 10. CDR1 is LGHNA and CDR2 is YNFKEQ in the germline V gene. CDR3 length equals 17 residues.

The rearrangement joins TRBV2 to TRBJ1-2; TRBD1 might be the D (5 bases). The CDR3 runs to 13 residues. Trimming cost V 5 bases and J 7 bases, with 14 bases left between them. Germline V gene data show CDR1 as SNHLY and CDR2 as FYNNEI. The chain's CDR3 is CASSNRRNAGYTF. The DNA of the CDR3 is TGTGCCAGCAGTAACAGGAGGAATGCTGGCTACACCTTC.

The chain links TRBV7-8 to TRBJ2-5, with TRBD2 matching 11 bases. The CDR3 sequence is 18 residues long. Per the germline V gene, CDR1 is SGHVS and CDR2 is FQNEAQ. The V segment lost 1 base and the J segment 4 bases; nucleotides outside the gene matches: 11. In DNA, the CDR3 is TGTGCCAGCAGCTTAGTGGTGGTAGCGGGAGGGGTACGAGAGACCCAGTACTTC. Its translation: CASSLVVVAGGVRETQYF.

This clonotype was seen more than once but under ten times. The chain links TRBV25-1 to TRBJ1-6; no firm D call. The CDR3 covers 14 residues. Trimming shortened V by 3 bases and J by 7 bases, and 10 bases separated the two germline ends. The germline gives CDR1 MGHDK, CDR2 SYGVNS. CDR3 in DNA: TGTGCCAGCAGTGACGGAACAAAGAATTCACCCCTCCACTTT. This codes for CASSDGTKNSPLHF.

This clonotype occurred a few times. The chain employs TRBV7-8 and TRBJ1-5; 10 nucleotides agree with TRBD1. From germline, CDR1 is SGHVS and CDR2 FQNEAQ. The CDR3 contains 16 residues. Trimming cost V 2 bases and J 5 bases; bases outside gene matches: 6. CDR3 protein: CASSLRPGQGDQPQHF. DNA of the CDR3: TGTGCCAGCAGCTTAAGACCAGGACAGGGGGATCAGCCCCAGCATTTT. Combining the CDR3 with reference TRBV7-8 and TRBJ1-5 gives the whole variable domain GAGVSQSPRYKVAKRGQDVALRCDPISGHVSLFWYQQALGQGPEFLTYFQNEAQLDKSGLPSDRFFAERPEGSVSTLKIQRTQQEDSAVYLCASSLRPGQGDQPQHFGDGTRLSIL.

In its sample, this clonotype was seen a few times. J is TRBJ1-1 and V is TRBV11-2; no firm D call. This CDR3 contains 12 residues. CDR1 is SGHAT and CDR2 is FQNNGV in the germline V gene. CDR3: CATFPRNTEAFF. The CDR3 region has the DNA TGTGCTACCTTTCCCAGGAACACTGAAGCTTTCTTT.

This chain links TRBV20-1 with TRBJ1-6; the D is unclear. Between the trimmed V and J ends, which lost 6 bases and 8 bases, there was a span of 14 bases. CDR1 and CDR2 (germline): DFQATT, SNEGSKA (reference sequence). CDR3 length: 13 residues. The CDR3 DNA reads TGCAGTGCCGTTACAGCGGCGGATTCACCCCTCCACTTT. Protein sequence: CSAVTAADSPLHF.

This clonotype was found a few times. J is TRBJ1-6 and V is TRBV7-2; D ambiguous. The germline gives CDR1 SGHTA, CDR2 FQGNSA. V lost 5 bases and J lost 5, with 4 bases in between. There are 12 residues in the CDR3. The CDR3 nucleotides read TGTGCCAGCAGCATCAATAATTCACCCCTCCACTTT. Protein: CASSINNSPLHF.

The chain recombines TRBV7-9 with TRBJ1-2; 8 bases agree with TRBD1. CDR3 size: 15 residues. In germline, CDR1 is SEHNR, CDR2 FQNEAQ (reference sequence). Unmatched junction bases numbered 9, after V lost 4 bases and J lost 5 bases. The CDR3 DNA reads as TGTGCCAGCAGCTGGGAGTGGCAGGGGGCGTATGGCTACACCTTC. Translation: CASSWEWQGAYGYTF.

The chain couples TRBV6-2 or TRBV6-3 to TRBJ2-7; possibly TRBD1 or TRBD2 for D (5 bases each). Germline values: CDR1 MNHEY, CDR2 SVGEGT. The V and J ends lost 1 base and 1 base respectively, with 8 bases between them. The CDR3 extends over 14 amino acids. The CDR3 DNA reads TGTGCCAGCAGTTACTACGGGACGTCCTACGAGCAGTACTTC. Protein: CASSYYGTSYEQYF.

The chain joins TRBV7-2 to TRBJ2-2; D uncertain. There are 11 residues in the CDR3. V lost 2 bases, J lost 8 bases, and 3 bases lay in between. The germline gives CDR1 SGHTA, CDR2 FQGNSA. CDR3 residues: CASSLYGELFF. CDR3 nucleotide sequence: TGTGCCAGCAGCTTATATGGGGAGCTGTTTTTT.

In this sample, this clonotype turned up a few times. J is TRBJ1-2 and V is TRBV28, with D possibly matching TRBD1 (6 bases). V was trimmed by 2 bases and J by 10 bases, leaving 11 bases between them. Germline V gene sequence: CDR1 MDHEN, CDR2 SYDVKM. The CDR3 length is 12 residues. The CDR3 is CASSLGGGHYTF. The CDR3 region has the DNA TGTGCCAGCAGTTTAGGGGGCGGGCACTACACCTTC.

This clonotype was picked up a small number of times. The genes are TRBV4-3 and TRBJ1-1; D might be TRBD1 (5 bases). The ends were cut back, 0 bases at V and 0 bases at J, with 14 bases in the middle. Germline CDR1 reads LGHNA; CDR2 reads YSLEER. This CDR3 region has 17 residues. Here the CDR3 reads CASSQESGGHLNTEAFF. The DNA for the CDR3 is TGCGCCAGCAGCCAAGAGAGTGGCGGACACCTGAACACTGAAGCTTTCTTT.

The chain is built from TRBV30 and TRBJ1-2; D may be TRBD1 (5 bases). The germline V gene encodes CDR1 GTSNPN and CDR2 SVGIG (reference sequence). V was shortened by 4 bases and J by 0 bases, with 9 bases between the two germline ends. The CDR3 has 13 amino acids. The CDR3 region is CAWTAGANYGYTF. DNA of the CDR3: TGTGCCTGGACGGCGGGGGCTAACTATGGCTACACCTTC.